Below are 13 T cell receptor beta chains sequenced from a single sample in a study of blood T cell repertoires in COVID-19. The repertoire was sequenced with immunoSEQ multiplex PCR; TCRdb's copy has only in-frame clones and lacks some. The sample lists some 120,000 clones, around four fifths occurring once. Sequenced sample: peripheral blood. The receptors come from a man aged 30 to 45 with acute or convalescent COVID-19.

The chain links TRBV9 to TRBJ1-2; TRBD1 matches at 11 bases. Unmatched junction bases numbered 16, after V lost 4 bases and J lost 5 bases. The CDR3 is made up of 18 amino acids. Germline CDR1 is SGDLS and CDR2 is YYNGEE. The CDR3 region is CASSSKLEDRGPFYGYTF. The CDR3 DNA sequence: TGTGCCAGCAGCTCAAAACTTGAGGACAGGGGGCCCTTTTATGGCTACACCTTC. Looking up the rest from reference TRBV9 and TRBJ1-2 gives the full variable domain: DSGVTQTPKHLITATGQRVTLRCSPRSGDLSVYWYQQSLDQGLQFLIQYYNGEERAKGNILERFSAQQFPDLHSELNLSSLELGDSALYFCASSSKLEDRGPFYGYTFGSGTRLTVV.

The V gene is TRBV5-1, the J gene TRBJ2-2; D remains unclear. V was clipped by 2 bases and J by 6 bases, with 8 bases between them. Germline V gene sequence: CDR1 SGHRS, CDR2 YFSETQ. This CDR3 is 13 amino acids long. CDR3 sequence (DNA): TGCGCCAGCAGCTTTCAGGCCTCCGGGGAGCTGTTTTTT. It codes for CASSFQASGELFF. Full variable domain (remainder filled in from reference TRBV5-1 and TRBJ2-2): KAGVTQTPRYLIKTRGQQVTLSCSPISGHRSVSWYQQTPGQGLQFLFEYFSETQRNKGNFPGRFSGRQFSNSRSEMNVSTLELGDSALYLCASSFQASGELFFGEGSRLTVL.

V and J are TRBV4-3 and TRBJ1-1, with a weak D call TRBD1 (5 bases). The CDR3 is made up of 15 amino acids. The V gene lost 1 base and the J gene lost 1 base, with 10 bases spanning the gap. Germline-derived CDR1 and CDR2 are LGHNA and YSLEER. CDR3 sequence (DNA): TGCGCCAGCAGCCAAGTTTACGGACAGAACACTGAAGCTTTCTTT. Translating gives CASSQVYGQNTEAFF.

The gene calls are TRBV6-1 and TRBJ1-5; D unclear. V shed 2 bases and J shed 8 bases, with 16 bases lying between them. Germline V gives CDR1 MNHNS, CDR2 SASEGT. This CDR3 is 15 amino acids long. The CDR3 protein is CASSERAVEREPQHF. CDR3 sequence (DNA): TGTGCCAGCAGTGAAAGGGCCGTCGAGCGGGAGCCCCAGCATTTT.

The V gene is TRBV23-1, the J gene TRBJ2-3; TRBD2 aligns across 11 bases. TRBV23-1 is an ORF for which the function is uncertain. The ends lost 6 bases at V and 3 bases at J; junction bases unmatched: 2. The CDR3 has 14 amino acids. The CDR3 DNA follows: TGCGCCAGCAGGGGGACTAGCGGAACAGATACGCAGTATTTT. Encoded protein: CASRGTSGTDTQYF.

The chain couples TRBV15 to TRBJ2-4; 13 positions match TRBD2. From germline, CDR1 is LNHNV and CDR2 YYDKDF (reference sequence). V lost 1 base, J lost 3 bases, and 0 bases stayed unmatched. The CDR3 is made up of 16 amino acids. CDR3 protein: CATSRGTSGSKNIQYF. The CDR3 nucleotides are TGTGCCACCAGCAGAGGGACTAGCGGGAGCAAAAACATTCAGTACTTC. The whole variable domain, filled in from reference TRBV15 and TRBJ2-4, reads DAMVIQNPRYQVTQFGKPVTLSCSQTLNHNVMYWYQQKSSQAPKLLFHYYDKDFNNEADTPDNFQSRRPNTSFCFLDIRSPGLGDTAMYLCATSRGTSGSKNIQYFGAGTRLSVL.

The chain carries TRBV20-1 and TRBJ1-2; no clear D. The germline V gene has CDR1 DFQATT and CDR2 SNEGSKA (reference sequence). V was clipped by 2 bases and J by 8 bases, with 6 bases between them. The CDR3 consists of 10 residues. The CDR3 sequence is CSARLGGYTF. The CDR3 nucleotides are TGCAGTGCTAGACTAGGCGGCTACACCTTC.

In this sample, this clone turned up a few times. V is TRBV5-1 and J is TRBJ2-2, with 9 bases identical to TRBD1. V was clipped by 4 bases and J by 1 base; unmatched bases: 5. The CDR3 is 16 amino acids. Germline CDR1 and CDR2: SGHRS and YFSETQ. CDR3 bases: TGCGCCAGCAGCCCCGGGACAGGGAGGAACACCGGGGAGCTGTTTTTT. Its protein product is CASSPGTGRNTGELFF.

DNA of the CDR3: TGTGCCAGCAGTTTAACTGGCCCCGGGTTGGTAGAGACCCAGTACTTC. Translation gives CASSLTGPGLVETQYF. The chain recombines TRBV27 with TRBJ2-5; D is unresolved. The CDR3 is made up of 16 amino acids. V was clipped by 2 bases and J by 4 bases, with 17 bases between them. Germline CDR1 MNHEY, CDR2 SMNVEV (reference sequence).

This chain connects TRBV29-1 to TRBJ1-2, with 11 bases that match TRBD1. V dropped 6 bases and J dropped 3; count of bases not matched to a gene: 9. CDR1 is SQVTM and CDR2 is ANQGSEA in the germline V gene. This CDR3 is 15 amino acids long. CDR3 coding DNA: TGCAGCGTCAGGGGGGGACAGGGGGTAGACTATGGCTACACCTTC. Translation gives CSVRGGQGVDYGYTF. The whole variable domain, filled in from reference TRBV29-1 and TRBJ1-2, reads SAVISQKPSRDICQRGTSLTIQCQVDSQVTMMFWYRQQPGQSLTLIATANQGSEATYESGFVIDKFPISRPNLTFSTLTVSNMSPEDSSIYLCSVRGGQGVDYGYTFGSGTRLTVV.

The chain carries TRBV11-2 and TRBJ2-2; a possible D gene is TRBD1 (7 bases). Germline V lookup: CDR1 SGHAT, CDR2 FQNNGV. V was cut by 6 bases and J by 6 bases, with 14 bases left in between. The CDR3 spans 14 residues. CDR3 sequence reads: CASRSTGEAGELFF. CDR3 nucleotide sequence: TGTGCCAGCAGGTCTACAGGGGAGGCCGGGGAGCTGTTTTTT.

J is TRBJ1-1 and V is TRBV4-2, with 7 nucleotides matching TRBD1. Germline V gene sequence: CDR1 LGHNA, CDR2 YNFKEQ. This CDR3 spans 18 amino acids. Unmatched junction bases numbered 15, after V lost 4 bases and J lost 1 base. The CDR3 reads CASSPGVLEEGANTEAFF. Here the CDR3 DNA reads TGTGCCAGCAGCCCCGGAGTTTTAGAGGAGGGGGCGAACACTGAAGCTTTCTTT.

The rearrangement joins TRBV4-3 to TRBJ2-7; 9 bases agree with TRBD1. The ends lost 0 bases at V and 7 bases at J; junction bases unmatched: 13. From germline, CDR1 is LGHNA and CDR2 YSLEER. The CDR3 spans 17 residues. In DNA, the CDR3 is TGCGCCAGCAGCCAAGATGTAAGGGGACAGGGCCTTGGGGAGCAGTACTTC. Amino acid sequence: CASSQDVRGQGLGEQYF.